These 29 T cell receptor beta chains were sequenced from one sample in a study of T cell responses to AZD1222 COVID-19 vaccine. Sequencing was performed with immunoSEQ multiplex PCR; in TCRdb, only in-frame clones are kept and a portion is missing. The sample has more than 150,000 clones; roughly 93% are singletons. Source: peripheral blood, taken on day 0 of AZD1222 vaccination. The source of these receptors is an adult in good health.

The rearrangement links TRBV11-2 to TRBJ2-1; D gene uncertain. CDR1 and CDR2 from the germline V gene are SGHAT and FQNNGV. The V gene lost 2 bases and the J gene lost 7 bases, with 6 bases spanning the gap. This CDR3 contains 12 residues. CDR3 DNA: TGTGCCAGCAGCTTACAAGGGAATGAGCAGTTCTTC. Amino acid sequence: CASSLQGNEQFF.

J is TRBJ1-1 and V is TRBV29-1, with D tentatively TRBD1 (5 bases). Trimming removed 2 bases from V and 3 bases from J, with 10 bases in between. This CDR3 is built from 13 residues. The germline V gene encodes CDR1 SQVTM and CDR2 ANQGSEA. The CDR3 reads CSVETTRDTEAFF. The CDR3 region has the DNA TGCAGCGTTGAAACGACCAGGGACACTGAAGCTTTCTTT.

This clone was detected once. The gene calls are TRBV6-1 and TRBJ1-2, with TRBD1 as a possible D gene (5 bases). V was cut by 4 bases and J by 8 bases, with 23 bases left in between. Germline CDR1 is MNHNS and CDR2 is SASEGT. The CDR3 has 16 residues. The CDR3 DNA follows: TGTGCCAGCAGTGCCCAAACGTCAAAACCCTGGGGCGGCTACACCTTC. Encoded protein: CASSAQTSKPWGGYTF.

V is TRBV6-5 and J is TRBJ2-7; 8 nucleotides align to TRBD1. Germline V gene data show CDR1 as MNHEY and CDR2 as SVGAGI. CDR3 length equals 15 residues. J lost 5 bases, V lost 4 bases, and 10 bases had no gene match. The CDR3 is CASSSKGQEGHEQYF. In nucleotides, the CDR3 is TGTGCCAGCAGTTCGAAGGGACAGGAAGGCCACGAGCAGTACTTC.

V gene TRBV10-3 combines with J gene TRBJ2-1, with D maybe TRBD1 (6 bases). V was clipped by 6 bases and J by 2 bases, with 11 bases between them. This CDR3 has 14 residues. Germline lookup yields CDR1 ENHRY and CDR2 SYGVKD. In DNA, the CDR3 is TGTGCCATCAGGGGGACAAGGCCCTACAATGAGCAGTTCTTC. This gives the protein CAIRGTRPYNEQFF.

This sequence joins TRBV10-1 and TRBJ2-5; 11 nucleotides match TRBD1. V lost 3 bases, J lost 1 base, and 4 bases stayed unmatched. This CDR3 has 16 residues. Germline CDR1 reads WNHNN; CDR2 reads SYGVQD (reference sequence). DNA for the CDR3: TGCGCCAGCAGTGACTCCGGGACAGGGGGCCAAGAGACCCAGTACTTC. Amino acids: CASSDSGTGGQETQYF.

The rearrangement joins TRBV27 to TRBJ1-6, with D possibly TRBD1 on 6 matching bases. Deletions cut 6 bases from V and 7 bases from J, with 13 bases between. CDR1 MNHEY and CDR2 SMNVEV come from the germline V gene (reference sequence). The CDR3 is 14 residues long. CDR3: CASRQTGFNSPLHF. CDR3 DNA sequence: TGTGCCAGCAGACAAACAGGGTTCAATTCACCCCTCCACTTT.

As regards this clone: Because the CDR3's place on the DNA is in doubt, the DNA is left out and the CDR3 is given as listed by TCRdb. This rearrangement joins TRBV19 to TRBJ1-2. CDR1 is LNHDA, CDR2 SQIVND, per germline (reference sequence). The CDR3 spans 14 residues, counting both ends. The CDR3 sequence is CASTSVRETYGYTF.

The chain joins TRBV9 to TRBJ2-5, with D maybe TRBD1 (5 bases). The CDR3 is made up of 14 amino acids. Trimming left V 4 bases short and J 3 bases short, with 13 bases between. Germline CDR1 SGDLS, CDR2 YYNGEE. The DNA of the CDR3 is TGTGCCAGCAGCATGACAGTGGAAAAAGAGACCCAGTACTTC. Amino acid sequence: CASSMTVEKETQYF.

This clone was observed a single time. The gene calls are TRBV2 and TRBJ2-5, with D unresolved. The CDR3 totals 13 residues. Germline values: CDR1 SNHLY, CDR2 FYNNEI. The V and J ends lost 3 bases and 2 bases respectively, with 7 bases between them. The CDR3 reads CASSEVVQETQYF. The CDR3 region has the DNA TGTGCCAGCAGTGAGGTGGTTCAAGAGACCCAGTACTTC.

The genes are TRBV2 and TRBJ1-2; TRBD1 agrees at 10 bases. The V gene's germline CDR1 is SNHLY and CDR2 FYNNEI. CDR3 length: 13 residues. V lost 7 bases and J lost 8; bases outside the gene matches: 7. The CDR3 nucleotides are TGTGCCAGCACCGGACAGGGGGTGGCGGGCTACACCTTC. This gives the protein CASTGQGVAGYTF.

This chain connects TRBV27 to TRBJ2-7, with TRBD2 matching over 9 bases. There are 13 residues in the CDR3. The germline V gene encodes CDR1 MNHEY and CDR2 SMNVEV (reference sequence). With V trimmed by 4 bases and J by 3 bases, 1 base remained unmatched. The DNA for the CDR3 is TGTGCCAGCAGTTATAGCGGGAGCTACGAGCAGTACTTC. This sequence encodes CASSYSGSYEQYF.

The rearrangement joins TRBV2 to TRBJ2-5; no clear D gene. Deletions cut 6 bases from V and 5 bases from J, with 19 bases between. This CDR3 comprises 15 residues. CDR1 is SNHLY and CDR2 is FYNNEI in the germline V gene. The CDR3, as DNA: TGTGCCAGCAGCGCGGCGATTGGGCGCGAGGAGACCCAGTACTTC. Translation gives CASSAAIGREETQYF.

The chain employs TRBV3-1 (or the pseudogene TRBV3-2) and TRBJ2-1; D unclear. Germline CDR1 is LGHDT and CDR2 is YNNKEL (reference sequence). This CDR3 contains 15 residues. V shed 5 bases and J shed 0 bases, with 11 bases lying between them. The CDR3 DNA reads TGTGCCAGCAGCACCAACCGGCCCTCCTACAATGAGCAGTTCTTC. The encoded protein is CASSTNRPSYNEQFF.

The rearrangement links TRBV7-8 to TRBJ2-7, with TRBD2 matching 8 bases. The CDR3 extends over 15 amino acids. Trimming cost V 5 bases and J 0 bases; bases outside gene matches: 6. Germline V gene sequence: CDR1 SGHVS, CDR2 FQNEAQ. Here the CDR3 reads CASSLTSASSYEQYF. CDR3 nucleotide sequence: TGTGCCAGCAGCCTGACTAGCGCGAGCTCCTACGAGCAGTACTTC.

This chain joins TRBV10-2 and TRBJ1-6; TRBD1 might be the D (5 bases). Germline CDR1 reads WSHSY; CDR2 reads SAAADI. V lost 0 bases, J lost 0 bases, and 12 bases lay in between. The CDR3 has 18 residues. Here the CDR3 reads CASSESGGRSSYNSPLHF. The DNA of the CDR3 is TGCGCCAGCAGTGAGTCGGGGGGACGAAGCTCCTATAATTCACCCCTCCACTTT.

The chain employs TRBV30 and TRBJ1-5; D possibly corresponds to TRBD1 (6 bases). Germline loops: CDR1 GTSNPN, CDR2 SVGIG (reference sequence). The CDR3 totals 14 residues. The V end lost 0 bases, the J end lost 7 bases, and 13 bases lay between the germline ends. DNA for the CDR3: TGTGCCTGGAGTGTACACGGCCAGGGGCAGCCCCAGCATTTT. It is translated as CAWSVHGQGQPQHF.

This chain connects TRBV27 to TRBJ1-2; maybe TRBD1 (6 bases). From germline, CDR1 is MNHEY and CDR2 SMNVEV (reference sequence). V was shortened by 5 bases and J by 3 bases, with 13 bases between the two germline ends. The CDR3 runs 14 residues. DNA of the CDR3: TGTGCCAGCAGTAGCAGGGGCGCCTACTATGGCTACACCTTC. Protein: CASSSRGAYYGYTF.

The chain employs TRBV6-6 and TRBJ2-7; 9 bases agree with TRBD2. The V and J ends lost 7 bases and 2 bases, in that order; junction bases with no gene match: 6. The CDR3 spans 14 residues. Germline values: CDR1 MNHNY, CDR2 SVGAGI (reference sequence). CDR3 bases: TGTGCCAGCACCCAAGGGACTAGCACCTACGAGCAGTACTTC. It translates to CASTQGTSTYEQYF.

The CDR3 spells CASRVYNEQFF. CDR3 bases: TGTGCCAGCAGAGTATACAATGAGCAGTTCTTC. This chain connects TRBV25-1 to TRBJ2-1; D remains unclear. Germline CDR1 MGHDK, CDR2 SYGVNS. V was trimmed by 6 bases and J by 4 bases, leaving 4 bases between them. The CDR3 has 11 residues.

V and J are TRBV6-5 and TRBJ1-2; 8 bases agree with TRBD1. Per the germline V gene, CDR1 is MNHEY and CDR2 is SVGAGI. After removal of 4 bases from V and 2 bases from J, the junction contained 6 bases not matched to a gene. The CDR3 extends over 15 amino acids. Here the CDR3 reads CASSSQRTGNYGYTF. The CDR3 nucleotides are TGTGCCAGCAGTTCCCAACGGACAGGGAACTATGGCTACACCTTC.

The rearrangement uses TRBV13 and TRBJ1-3, with a possible D match to TRBD1 (5 bases). This CDR3 has 16 amino acids. CDR1 is PRHDT and CDR2 is FYEKMQ in the germline V gene (reference sequence). Between the trimmed V and J ends, which lost 2 bases and 0 bases, there was a span of 11 bases. CDR3 sequence: CASSLQGASSGNTIYF. In DNA form, the CDR3 reads TGTGCCAGCAGCTTACAGGGAGCCTCCTCTGGAAACACCATATATTTT.

This chain links TRBV30 with TRBJ1-2; the match to TRBD1 covers 7 bases. The V and J ends lost 0 bases and 6 bases, in that order; junction bases with no gene match: 4. Germline V gene lookup returns CDR1 GTSNPN and CDR2 SVGIG (reference sequence). This CDR3 comprises 13 residues. DNA for the CDR3: TGTGCCTGGAGTGTTCAGGGGGTGGATGGCTACACCTTC. It encodes CAWSVQGVDGYTF.

The chain links TRBV4-1 to TRBJ1-5, with D unresolved. The germline gives CDR1 MGHRA, CDR2 YSYEKL. CDR3 size: 15 residues. V was clipped by 1 base and J by 3 bases, with 10 bases between them. The CDR3 nucleotides are TGCGCCAGCAGCCAAGCTGATATTAACAATCAGCCCCAGCATTTT. Protein: CASSQADINNQPQHF.

This chain links TRBV9 with TRBJ2-3; TRBD2 is a possible D gene (5 bases). The germline gives CDR1 SGDLS, CDR2 YYNGEE. There are 13 residues in the CDR3. V lost 8 bases to trimming and J lost 1 base, with 11 bases between them. For the CDR3, the DNA is TGTGCCAGTGGGAGCCCGGGCACAGATACGCAGTATTTT. Translation gives CASGSPGTDTQYF.

The chain employs TRBV5-6 and TRBJ2-7, with a possible D match to TRBD2 (6 bases). V was trimmed by 0 bases and J by 7 bases, leaving 11 bases between them. CDR1 and CDR2 (germline): SGHDT, YYEEEE. The CDR3 is 13 amino acids. The CDR3 spells CASSLASAWEQYF. Written as DNA, the CDR3 is TGTGCCAGCAGCTTGGCTAGCGCGTGGGAGCAGTACTTC.

This sequence joins TRBV24-1 and TRBJ2-3; 10 bases align to TRBD2. This CDR3 is built from 16 residues. With V trimmed by 3 bases and J by 0 bases, 2 bases remained unmatched. Germline assignment: CDR1 KGHDR and CDR2 SFDVKD. CDR3 loop: CATSDRTSGSTDTQYF. The DNA for the CDR3 is TGTGCCACCAGTGATCGGACTAGCGGTAGCACAGATACGCAGTATTTT.

The count of this clone is one. The genes are TRBV5-1 and TRBJ2-3, with 15 bases matching TRBD2. Looked up from germline, CDR1 is SGHRS and CDR2 is YFSETQ. This CDR3 contains 17 residues. The ends lost 4 bases at V and 4 bases at J; junction bases unmatched: 7. This CDR3 reads CASSRRTSGRAADTQYF. CDR3 sequence (DNA): TGCGCCAGCAGCCGGAGGACTAGCGGGAGGGCAGCAGATACGCAGTATTTT.

The V call is TRBV7-2, the J call TRBJ2-1, with D unclear. The CDR3 totals 12 residues. The germline gives CDR1 SGHTA, CDR2 FQGNSA. V lost 5 bases and J lost 7, with 9 bases in between. CDR3 bases: TGTGCCAGCAGCCACCGGTCTAATGAGCAGTTCTTC. Translation: CASSHRSNEQFF.